This T cell receptor (beta chain) was captured in a study of long-term antiretroviral therapy in people with HIV. Study observations and caveats: Information on adherence to ART, viral resistance or therapy changes was unavailable.

At survey level, the immunoSEQ assay was run in its v3.0 version. The assay was immunoSEQ multiplex PCR, and TCRdb's table has in-frame clones only and misses some. The data show some 28,000 clones, around 90% seen once. Germline V lookup: CDR1 SGHRS, CDR2 YFSETQ. The CDR3 runs 16 residues. V lost 4 bases to trimming and J lost 0 bases; unmatched junction nucleotides: 6. About this clone itself: As yet, its antigen is unknown.

The sequence was obtained from a woman between 35 and 50 years old with HIV. The material sequenced was unsorted PBMCs, taken around 5 years after starting antiretroviral therapy. This chain uses TRBV5-1 with TRBJ1-1; 10 bases are a match to TRBD1. The CDR3 bases are TGCGCCAGCAGCGGTGGACAGGGGGGCTTGAACACTGAAGCTTTCTTT. Its translation: CASSGGQGGLNTEAFF.